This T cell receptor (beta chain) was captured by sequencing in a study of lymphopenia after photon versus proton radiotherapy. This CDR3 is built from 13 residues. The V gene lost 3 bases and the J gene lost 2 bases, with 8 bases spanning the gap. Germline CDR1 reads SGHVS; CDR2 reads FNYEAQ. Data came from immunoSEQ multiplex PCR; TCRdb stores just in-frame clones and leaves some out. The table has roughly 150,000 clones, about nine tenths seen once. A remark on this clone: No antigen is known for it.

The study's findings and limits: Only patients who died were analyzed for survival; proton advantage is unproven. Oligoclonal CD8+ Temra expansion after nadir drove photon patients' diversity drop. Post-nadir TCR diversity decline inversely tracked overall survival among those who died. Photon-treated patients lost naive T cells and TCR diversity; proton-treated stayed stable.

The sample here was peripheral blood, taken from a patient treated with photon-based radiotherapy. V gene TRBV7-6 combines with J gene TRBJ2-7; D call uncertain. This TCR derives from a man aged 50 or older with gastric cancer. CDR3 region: CASSFGSAYEQYF. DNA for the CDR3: TGTGCCAGCAGCTTCGGCTCAGCCTACGAGCAGTACTTC.